This section outlines one TCR beta chain sequence together with its context. Its target is not known. These data originate in a study of chemoradiotherapy in HPV16-positive cancers. Study-wide context: Candidate HPV-specific clones and shared TCR motifs came from two HPV16-positive patients.

Study outcomes and limitations: Candidate HPV-specific clones and E7-related TCR motifs grew in tumor during treatment.

CDR1 is MGHRA and CDR2 is YSYEKL in the germline V gene. CDR3 size: 15 residues. The V gene end was trimmed by 3 bases and the J gene end by 2 bases; junction bases not matched to a gene: 4. Clones were read by immunoSEQ multiplex PCR, and TCRdb kept only the in-frame ones, dropping some. Among a few thousand clones listed, 60% to 85% were seen once. The clonotype was recovered from a human donor with HPV-associated anogenital cancer. The sample consisted of tumor tissue, taken from a patient who underwent chemoradiotherapy. The genes are TRBV4-1 and TRBJ2-5; TRBD2 agrees at 9 bases. The CDR3 is CASSQSGGLQETQYF. CDR3 nucleotide sequence: TGCGCCAGCAGCCAGAGCGGGGGGCTGCAAGAGACCCAGTACTTC.